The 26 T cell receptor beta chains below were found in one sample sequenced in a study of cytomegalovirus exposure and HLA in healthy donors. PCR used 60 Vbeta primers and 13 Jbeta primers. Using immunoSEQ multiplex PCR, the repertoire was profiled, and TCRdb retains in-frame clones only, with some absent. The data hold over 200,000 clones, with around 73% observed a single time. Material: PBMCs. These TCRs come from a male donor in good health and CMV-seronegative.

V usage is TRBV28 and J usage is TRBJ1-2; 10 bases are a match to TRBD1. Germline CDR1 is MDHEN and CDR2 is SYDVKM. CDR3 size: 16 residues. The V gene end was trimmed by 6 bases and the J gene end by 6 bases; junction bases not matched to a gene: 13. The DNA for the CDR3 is TGTGCCAGCAGCGCCCTAACCCCGGGACAGGGGAATGGCTACACCTTC. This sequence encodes CASSALTPGQGNGYTF.

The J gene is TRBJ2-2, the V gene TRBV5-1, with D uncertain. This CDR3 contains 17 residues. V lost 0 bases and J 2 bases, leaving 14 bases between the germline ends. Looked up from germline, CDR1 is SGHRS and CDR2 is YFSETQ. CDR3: CASSLESLLINTGELFF. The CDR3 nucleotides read TGCGCCAGCAGCTTGGAATCATTACTTATAAACACCGGGGAGCTGTTTTTT.

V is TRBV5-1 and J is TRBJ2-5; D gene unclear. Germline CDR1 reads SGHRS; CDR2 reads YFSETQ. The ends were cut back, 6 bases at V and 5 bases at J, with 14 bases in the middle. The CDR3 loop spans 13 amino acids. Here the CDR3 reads CASTLAYGETQYF. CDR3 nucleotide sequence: TGCGCCAGCACCCTGGCCTACGGGGAGACCCAGTACTTC.

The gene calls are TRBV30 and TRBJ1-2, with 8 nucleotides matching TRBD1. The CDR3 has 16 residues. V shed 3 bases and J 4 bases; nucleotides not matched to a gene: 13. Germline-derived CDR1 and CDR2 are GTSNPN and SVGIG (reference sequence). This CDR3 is CAWSTPSGQVVYGYTF. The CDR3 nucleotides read TGTGCCTGGAGCACACCCTCGGGACAGGTTGTCTATGGCTACACCTTC.

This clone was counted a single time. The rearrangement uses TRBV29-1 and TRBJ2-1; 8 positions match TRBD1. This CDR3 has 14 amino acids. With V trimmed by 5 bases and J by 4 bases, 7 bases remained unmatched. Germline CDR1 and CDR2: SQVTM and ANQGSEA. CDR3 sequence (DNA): TGCAGCGTTCCCGGGACAGGAGCGTACAATGAGCAGTTCTTC. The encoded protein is CSVPGTGAYNEQFF.

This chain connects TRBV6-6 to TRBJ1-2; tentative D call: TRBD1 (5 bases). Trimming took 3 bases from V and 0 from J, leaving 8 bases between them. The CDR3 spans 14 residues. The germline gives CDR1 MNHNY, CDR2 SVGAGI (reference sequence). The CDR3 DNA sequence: TGTGCCAGCAGTTATGGACAACCTAACTATGGCTACACCTTC. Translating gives CASSYGQPNYGYTF.

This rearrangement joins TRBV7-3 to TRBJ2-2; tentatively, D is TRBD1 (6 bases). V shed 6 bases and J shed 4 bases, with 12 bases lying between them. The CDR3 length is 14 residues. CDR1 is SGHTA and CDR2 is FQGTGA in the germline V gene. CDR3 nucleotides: TGTGCCAGCAGACGAACAGGGAGCACCGGGGAGCTGTTTTTT. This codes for CASRRTGSTGELFF.

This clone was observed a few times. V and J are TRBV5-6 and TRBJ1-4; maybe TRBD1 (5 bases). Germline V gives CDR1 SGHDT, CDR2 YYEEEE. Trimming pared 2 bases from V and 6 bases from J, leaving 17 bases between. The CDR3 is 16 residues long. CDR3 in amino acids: CASSFYSPGRYEKLFF. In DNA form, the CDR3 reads TGTGCCAGCAGCTTCTATAGTCCAGGGAGGTATGAAAAACTGTTTTTT.

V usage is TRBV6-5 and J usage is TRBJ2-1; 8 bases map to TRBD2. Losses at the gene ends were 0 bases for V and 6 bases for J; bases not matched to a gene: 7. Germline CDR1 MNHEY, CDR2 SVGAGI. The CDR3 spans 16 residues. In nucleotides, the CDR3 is TGTGCCAGCAGTTACTCGATAAGCGGGAGCGGCAATGAGCAGTTCTTC. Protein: CASSYSISGSGNEQFF.

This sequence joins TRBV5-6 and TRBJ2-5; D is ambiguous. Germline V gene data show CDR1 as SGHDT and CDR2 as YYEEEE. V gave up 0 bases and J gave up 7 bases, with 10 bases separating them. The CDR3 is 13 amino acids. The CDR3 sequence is CASSLDSATTQYF. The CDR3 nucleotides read TGTGCCAGCAGCTTGGACTCCGCCACGACCCAGTACTTC.

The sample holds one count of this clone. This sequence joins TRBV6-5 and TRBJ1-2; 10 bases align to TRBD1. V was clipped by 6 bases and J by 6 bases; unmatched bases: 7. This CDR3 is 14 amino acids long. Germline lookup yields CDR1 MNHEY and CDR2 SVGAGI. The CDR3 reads CASRKRQGANGYTF. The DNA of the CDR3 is TGTGCCAGCAGGAAACGACAGGGGGCAAATGGCTACACCTTC.

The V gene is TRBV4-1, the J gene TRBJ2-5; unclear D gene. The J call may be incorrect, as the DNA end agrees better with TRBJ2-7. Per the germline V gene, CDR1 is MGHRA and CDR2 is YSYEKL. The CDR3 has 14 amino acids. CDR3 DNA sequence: TGCGCCAGCAGCCTCGCAGCGAGCTCCTACGAGCAGTACTTC. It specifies CASSLAASSYEQYF.

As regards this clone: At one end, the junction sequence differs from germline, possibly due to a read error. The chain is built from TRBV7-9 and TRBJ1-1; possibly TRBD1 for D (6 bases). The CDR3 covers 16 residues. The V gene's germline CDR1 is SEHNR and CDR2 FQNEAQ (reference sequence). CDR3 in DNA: TGTTCCAGCAGCTTAGCGGGGAGGGGGGTGAACACTGAAGCTTTCTTT. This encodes CSSSLAGRGVNTEAFF.

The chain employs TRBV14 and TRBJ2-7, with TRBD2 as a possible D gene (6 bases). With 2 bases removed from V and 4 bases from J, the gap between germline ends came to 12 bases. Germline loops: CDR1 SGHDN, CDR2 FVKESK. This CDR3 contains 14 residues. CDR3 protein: CASSQYMGGYEQYF. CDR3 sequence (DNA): TGTGCCAGCAGCCAATATATGGGAGGATACGAGCAGTACTTC.

Here the CDR3 reads CASSFWGGTEAFF. CDR3 nucleotides: TGTGCCAGCAGTTTTTGGGGGGGCACTGAAGCTTTCTTT. The chain carries TRBV27 and TRBJ1-1, with D possibly matching TRBD1 (5 bases). Trimming cost V 3 bases and J 4 bases, with 9 bases left between them. Per germline, CDR1 MNHEY and CDR2 SMNVEV (reference sequence). This CDR3 is 13 amino acids long.

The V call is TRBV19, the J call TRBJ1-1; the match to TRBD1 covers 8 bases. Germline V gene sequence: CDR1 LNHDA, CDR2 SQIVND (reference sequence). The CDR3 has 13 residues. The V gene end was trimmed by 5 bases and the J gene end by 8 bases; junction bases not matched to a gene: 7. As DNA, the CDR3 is TGTGCCAGTAGTCCGGTCCCAGGGGGCGAAGCTTTCTTT. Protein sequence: CASSPVPGGEAFF.

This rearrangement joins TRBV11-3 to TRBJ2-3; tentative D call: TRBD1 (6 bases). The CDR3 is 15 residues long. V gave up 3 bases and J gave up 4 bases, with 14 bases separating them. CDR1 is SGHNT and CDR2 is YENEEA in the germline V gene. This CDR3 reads CASSFDTTGSDTQYF. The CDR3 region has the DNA TGTGCCAGCAGCTTCGACACCACAGGGTCAGATACGCAGTATTTT.

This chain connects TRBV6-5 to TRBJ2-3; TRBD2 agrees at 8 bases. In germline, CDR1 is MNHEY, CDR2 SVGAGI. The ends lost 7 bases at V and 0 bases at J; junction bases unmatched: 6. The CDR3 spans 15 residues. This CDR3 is CASKNPSGSTDTQYF. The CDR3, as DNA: TGTGCCAGCAAAAACCCTAGCGGGAGCACAGATACGCAGTATTTT.

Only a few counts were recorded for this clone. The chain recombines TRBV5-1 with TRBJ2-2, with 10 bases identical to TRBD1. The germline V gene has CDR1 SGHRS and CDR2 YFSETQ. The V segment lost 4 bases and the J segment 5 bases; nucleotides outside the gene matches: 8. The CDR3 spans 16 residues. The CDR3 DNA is TGCGCCAGCAGCCCCACGACAGGGGGCGGAACCGGGGAGCTGTTTTTT. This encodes CASSPTTGGGTGELFF. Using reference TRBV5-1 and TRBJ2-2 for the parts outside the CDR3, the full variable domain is KAGVTQTPRYLIKTRGQQVTLSCSPISGHRSVSWYQQTPGQGLQFLFEYFSETQRNKGNFPGRFSGRQFSNSRSEMNVSTLELGDSALYLCASSPTTGGGTGELFFGEGSRLTVL.

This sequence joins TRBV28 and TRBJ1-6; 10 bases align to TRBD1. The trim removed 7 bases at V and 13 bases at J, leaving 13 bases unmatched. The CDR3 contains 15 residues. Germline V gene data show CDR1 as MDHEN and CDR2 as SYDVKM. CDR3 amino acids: CASTLRRDRGDPLHF. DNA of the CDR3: TGTGCCAGCACCTTACGCCGGGACAGGGGCGACCCCCTCCACTTT.

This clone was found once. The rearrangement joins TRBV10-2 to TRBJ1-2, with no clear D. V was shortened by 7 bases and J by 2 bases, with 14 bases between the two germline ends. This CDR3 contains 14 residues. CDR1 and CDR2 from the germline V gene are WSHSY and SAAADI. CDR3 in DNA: TGCGCCAGCACCGCCCCCAACTTAAACTATGGCTACACCTTC. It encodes CASTAPNLNYGYTF.

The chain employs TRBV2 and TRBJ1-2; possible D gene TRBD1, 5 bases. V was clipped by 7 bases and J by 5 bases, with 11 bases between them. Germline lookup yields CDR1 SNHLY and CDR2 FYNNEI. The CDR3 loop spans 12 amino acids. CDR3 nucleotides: TGTGCCAGCACCCGGGGGTTGTATGGCTACACCTTC. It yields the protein CASTRGLYGYTF.

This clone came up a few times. Here the CDR3 DNA reads TGTGCCAGCAGCCCTACGGAGACCCAGTACTTC. Amino acid sequence: CASSPTETQYF. The rearrangement joins TRBV7-9 to TRBJ2-5, with D hard to call. V was cut by 5 bases and J by 5 bases, with 6 bases left in between. Germline V gives CDR1 SEHNR, CDR2 FQNEAQ (reference sequence). The CDR3 extends over 11 amino acids.

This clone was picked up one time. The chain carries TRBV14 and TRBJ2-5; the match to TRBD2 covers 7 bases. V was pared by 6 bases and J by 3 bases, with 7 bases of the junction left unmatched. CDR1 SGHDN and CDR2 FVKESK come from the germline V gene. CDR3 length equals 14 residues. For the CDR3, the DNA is TGTGCCAGCAGTCAAACTAGCGCCAAAGAGACCCAGTACTTC. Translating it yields CASSQTSAKETQYF.

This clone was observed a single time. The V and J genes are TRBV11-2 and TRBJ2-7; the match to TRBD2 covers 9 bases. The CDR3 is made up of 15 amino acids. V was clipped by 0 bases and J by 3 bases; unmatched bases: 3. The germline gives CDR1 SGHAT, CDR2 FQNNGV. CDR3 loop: CASSLDWREGYEQYF. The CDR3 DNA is TGTGCCAGCAGCTTAGATTGGCGGGAGGGCTACGAGCAGTACTTC.

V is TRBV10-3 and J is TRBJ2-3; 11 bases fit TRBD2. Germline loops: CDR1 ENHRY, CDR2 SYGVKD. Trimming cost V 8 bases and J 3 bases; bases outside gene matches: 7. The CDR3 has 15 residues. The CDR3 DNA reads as TGTGCCATCGGTGGCCCTAGCGGGAGGACAGATACGCAGTATTTT. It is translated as CAIGGPSGRTDTQYF.